This TCR beta chain is from a study of CD8 T cells in Susac syndrome. The study, taken as a whole, reports: The authors acknowledged that the study's TCR sequencing and HLA analysis involved relatively few individuals.

Random-hexamer reverse transcription was applied to about 0.45 to 1 ug RNA. The immunoSEQ assay covered 54 Vbeta and 13 Jbeta segments for CDR3. In TCRdb, the immunoSEQ multiplex PCR reads were re-called with MiXCR into one record per CDR3 protein. The sample holds approximately 160,000 distinct CDR3 sequences, approximately 95% seen once. Comment on this clonotype: The antigen is unknown.

The ends were cut back, 6 bases at V and 4 bases at J, with 13 bases in the middle. Looked up from germline, CDR1 is SNHLY and CDR2 is FYNNEI. The CDR3 consists of 13 residues. Sequencing targeted TCR beta in blood CD8+ and CD4+ T cells. Isolation of CD8+ and CD4+ T cells was performed negatively, whereas enrichment of TEMRA cells was done by FACS. The material sequenced was CD4+ T cells from PBMCs. The sequence was obtained from a human donor with multiple sclerosis. V gene TRBV2 combines with J gene TRBJ2-7, with D perhaps being TRBD1 or TRBD2 (5 bases each). The CDR3 DNA reads as TGTGCCAGCAGGTCGACTGAGGGGTACGAGCAGTACTTC. Protein sequence: CASRSTEGYEQYF.